A single count supports the clone carrying this T cell receptor (beta chain). A read error may produce the germline difference seen at one junction end. Original methodology: Amplification with reference gene primers provided the estimates of nucleated cell counts. Clones were read by immunoSEQ multiplex PCR, and TCRdb kept only the in-frame ones, dropping some. The DNA gave D and trimming, while V, J and clone size come from that table. The sample records 210,000 or so clones, 84% being singletons. These data belong to a study of blood T cell repertoires in COVID-19. The germline gives CDR1 SGHRS, CDR2 YFSETQ. The CDR3 extends over 15 amino acids.

This receptor was taken from a woman between 50 and 59 years old with active or convalescent COVID-19. This sequence joins TRBV5-1 and TRBJ1-3, with TRBD1 matching 7 bases. Sequenced: peripheral blood. This chain's CDR3 is CASSSGQASGSTIYF. The CDR3 DNA follows: TGCGCCAGCAGCTCAGGACAGGCCTCTGGAAGCACCATATATTTT.